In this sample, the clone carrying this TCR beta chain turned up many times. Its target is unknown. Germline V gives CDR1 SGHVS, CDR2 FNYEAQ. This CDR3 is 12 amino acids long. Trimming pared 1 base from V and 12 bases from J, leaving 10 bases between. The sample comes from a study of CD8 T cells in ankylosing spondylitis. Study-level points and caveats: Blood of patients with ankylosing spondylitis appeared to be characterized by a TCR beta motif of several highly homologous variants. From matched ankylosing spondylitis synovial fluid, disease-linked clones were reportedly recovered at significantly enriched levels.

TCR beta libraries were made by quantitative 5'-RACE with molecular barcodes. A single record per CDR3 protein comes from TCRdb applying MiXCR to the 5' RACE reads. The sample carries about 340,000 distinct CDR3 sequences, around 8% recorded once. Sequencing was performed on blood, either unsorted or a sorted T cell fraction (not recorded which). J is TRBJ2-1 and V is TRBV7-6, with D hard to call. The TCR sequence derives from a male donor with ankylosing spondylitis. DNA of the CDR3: TGTGCCAGCAGCTTAGGGTTCGGACGGCAGTTCTTC. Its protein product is CASSLGFGRQFF. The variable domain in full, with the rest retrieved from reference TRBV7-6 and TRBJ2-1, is GAGVSQSPRYKVTKRGQDVALRCDPISGHVSLYWYRQALGQGPEFLTYFNYEAQQDKSGLPNDRFSAERPEGSISTLTIQRTEQRDSAMYRCASSLGFGRQFFGPGTRLTVL.